This entry describes one TCR beta chain. This entry is derived from a study of T cell changes during pregnancy in multiple sclerosis. The V end was cut by 3 bases, the J end by 8 bases, with 15 bases between. Germline lookup yields CDR1 SGDLS and CDR2 YYNGEE. This CDR3 comprises 15 residues. TCRdb's table, derived via immunoSEQ multiplex PCR, lists solely in-frame clones and lacks some. The sample carries around 72,000 clones, around 90% recorded once. J is TRBJ1-6 and V is TRBV9; D is possibly TRBD1 (5 bases). The specimen comprised CD4+ T cells from peripheral blood mononuclear cells, sampled before pregnancy. This sequence was found in a female donor with multiple sclerosis, enrolled in a pregnancy study. CDR3 bases: TGTGCCAGCAGCGAGCGACAGACTGGGCATTCACCCCTCCACTTT. Its translation is CASSERQTGHSPLHF.